These 8 T cell receptor beta chains were all obtained from the same sample, sequenced in a study of patients and donors after allogeneic stem cell transplantation. TCRdb reanalysed the RT-PCR reads using MiXCR and keeps one entry per CDR3 protein. The sample shows approximately 410,000 distinct CDR3 sequences, 16% of them seen only once. The sample taken for sequencing was blood, either unsorted or a sorted T cell fraction (not recorded which). These receptors were collected from a human donor who was either an allogeneic HSCT recipient or a stem cell or donor lymphocyte infusion donor (not recorded which). It is not recorded whose cells these are; they may come from a transplant donor.

J is TRBJ2-5 and V is TRBV5-1; D perhaps matches TRBD2 (7 bases). V lost 0 bases and J lost 2, with 14 bases in between. Per the germline V gene, CDR1 is SGHRS and CDR2 is YFSETQ. The CDR3 totals 16 residues. The CDR3: CASSLAGGGWQETQYF. As DNA, the CDR3 is TGCGCCAGCAGCTTGGCGGGGGGCGGTTGGCAAGAGACCCAGTACTTC.

This clonotype was counted ten times or more. V gene TRBV5-1 combines with J gene TRBJ2-4; TRBD2 matches at 8 bases. Germline loops: CDR1 SGHRS, CDR2 YFSETQ. The V and J ends lost 0 bases and 9 bases, in that order; junction bases with no gene match: 11. This CDR3 region has 16 residues. Here the CDR3 reads CASSLDGAGDSTIQYF. CDR3 DNA: TGCGCCAGCAGCTTGGATGGAGCGGGGGACTCTACCATTCAGTACTTC.

This clonotype showed up many times. The rearrangement uses TRBV4-3 and TRBJ2-1; D not resolved. The CDR3 is 15 residues long. Deletions cut 4 bases from V and 0 bases from J, with 10 bases between. Germline V gene lookup returns CDR1 LGHNA and CDR2 YSLEER. CDR3 nucleotide sequence: TGCGCCAGCAGCCTGGACGGCTACTCCTACAATGAGCAGTTCTTC. It is translated as CASSLDGYSYNEQFF.

The table lists this clonotype with a few counts. The chain couples TRBV10-3 to TRBJ1-1; the D gene is possibly TRBD1 (5 bases). Trimming removed 2 bases from V and 1 base from J, with 8 bases in between. The CDR3 totals 14 residues. The germline V gene encodes CDR1 ENHRY and CDR2 SYGVKD. The CDR3, as DNA: TGTGCCATCAGTGAGGGCAGGGCGAACACTGAAGCTTTCTTT. It yields the protein CAISEGRANTEAFF.

This clonotype has just a few counts. The rearrangement links TRBV5-1 to TRBJ2-3; 13 nucleotides match TRBD2. This CDR3 region has 16 residues. The ends lost 5 bases at V and 1 base at J; junction bases unmatched: 4. Per germline, CDR1 SGHRS and CDR2 YFSETQ. The CDR3 DNA reads TGCGCCAGCAGTCCGGGACTAGCGGGGCGCACAGATACGCAGTATTTT. Encoded protein: CASSPGLAGRTDTQYF.

The V gene is TRBV18, the J gene TRBJ2-3, with D possibly matching TRBD2 (5 bases). Per the germline V gene, CDR1 is KGHSH and CDR2 is LQKENI. V was trimmed by 6 bases and J by 2 bases, leaving 18 bases between them. The CDR3 has 16 residues. The CDR3 DNA sequence: TGTGCCAGCTCCCCCCGGCCGGCGGGCTCCACAGATACGCAGTATTTT. It specifies CASSPRPAGSTDTQYF.

V is TRBV6-1 and J is TRBJ2-5; D might be TRBD2 (6 bases). CDR1 and CDR2 from the germline V gene are MNHNS and SASEGT. CDR3 length equals 15 residues. Trimming left V 2 bases short and J 5 bases short, with 15 bases between. The CDR3 bases are TGTGCCAGCAGTGAAATCGGGGGATGGTCGGAGACCCAGTACTTC. Translation gives CASSEIGGWSETQYF.

The CDR3 is CASSSRRRGLAGAQGDTQYF. CDR3 nucleotide sequence: TGTGCCAGCAGTTCACGACGCAGGGGACTAGCGGGAGCCCAAGGAGATACGCAGTATTTT. The chain uses TRBV27 and TRBJ2-3, with TRBD2 identical over 14 bases. Trimming cost V 4 bases and J 5 bases; bases outside gene matches: 17. Germline assignment: CDR1 MNHEY and CDR2 SMNVEV (reference sequence). CDR3 length: 20 amino acids.